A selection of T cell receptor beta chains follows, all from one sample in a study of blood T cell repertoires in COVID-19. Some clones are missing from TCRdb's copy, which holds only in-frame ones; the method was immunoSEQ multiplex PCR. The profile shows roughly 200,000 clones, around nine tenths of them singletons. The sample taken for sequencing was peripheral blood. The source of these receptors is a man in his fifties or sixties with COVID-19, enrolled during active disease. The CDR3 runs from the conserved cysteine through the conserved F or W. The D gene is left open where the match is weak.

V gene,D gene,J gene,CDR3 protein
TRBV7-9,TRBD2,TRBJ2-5,CASSHALGGQETQYF
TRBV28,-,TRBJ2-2,CASSFGRVNTGELFF
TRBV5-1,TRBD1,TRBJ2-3,CASSPGQGGTDTQYF
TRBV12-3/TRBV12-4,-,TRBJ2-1,CASSLGTVNEQFF
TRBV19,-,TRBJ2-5,CASSPRTEYTHYQETQYF
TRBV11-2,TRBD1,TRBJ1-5,CASSLGYRGQPQHF
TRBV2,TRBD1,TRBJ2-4,CASDRGNIQYF
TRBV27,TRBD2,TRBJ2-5,CASSRRLAGIQETQYF
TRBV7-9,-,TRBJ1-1,CASSSDLQGNTEAFF
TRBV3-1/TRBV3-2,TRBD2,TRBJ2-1,CASSQGTSQSSYNEQFF
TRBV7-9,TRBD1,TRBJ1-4,CASSTRGWGNEKLFF
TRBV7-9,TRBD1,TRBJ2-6,CASTPTGGPGGANVLTF
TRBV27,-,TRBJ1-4,CASSQTRITTNEKLFF
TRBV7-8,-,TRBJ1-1,CASSLEPAGWVNTEAFF
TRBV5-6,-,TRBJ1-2,CASSPGDGQMNYGYTF
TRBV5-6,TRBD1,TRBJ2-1,CASRGTGGSNEQFF